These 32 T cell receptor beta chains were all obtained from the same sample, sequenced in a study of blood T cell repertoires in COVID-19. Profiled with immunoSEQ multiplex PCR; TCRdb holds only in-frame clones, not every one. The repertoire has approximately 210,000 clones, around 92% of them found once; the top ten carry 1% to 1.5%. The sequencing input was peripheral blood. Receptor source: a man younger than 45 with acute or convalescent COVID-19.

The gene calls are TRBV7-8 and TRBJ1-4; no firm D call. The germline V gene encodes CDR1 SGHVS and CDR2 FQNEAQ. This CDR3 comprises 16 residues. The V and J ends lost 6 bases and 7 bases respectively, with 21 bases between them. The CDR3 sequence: CASSVFRVPGSEKLFF. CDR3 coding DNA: TGTGCCAGCAGTGTTTTCCGGGTACCCGGGTCTGAAAAACTGTTTTTT.

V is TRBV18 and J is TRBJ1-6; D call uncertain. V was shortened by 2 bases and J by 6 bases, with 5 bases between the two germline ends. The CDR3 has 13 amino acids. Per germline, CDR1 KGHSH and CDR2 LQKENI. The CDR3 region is CASSPNINSPLHF. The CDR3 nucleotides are TGTGCCAGCTCACCAAACATTAATTCACCCCTCCACTTT.

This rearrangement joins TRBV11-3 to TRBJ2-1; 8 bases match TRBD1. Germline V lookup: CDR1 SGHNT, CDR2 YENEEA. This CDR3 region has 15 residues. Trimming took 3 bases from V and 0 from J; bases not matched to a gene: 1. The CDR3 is CASSFQGASYNEQFF. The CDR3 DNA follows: TGTGCCAGCAGCTTCCAGGGGGCCTCCTACAATGAGCAGTTCTTC.

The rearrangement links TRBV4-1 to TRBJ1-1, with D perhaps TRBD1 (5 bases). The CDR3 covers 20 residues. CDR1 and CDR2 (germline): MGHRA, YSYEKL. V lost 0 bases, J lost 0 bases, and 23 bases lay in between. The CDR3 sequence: CASSQEFLGAALSMNTEAFF. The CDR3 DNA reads TGCGCCAGCAGCCAAGAATTTTTAGGGGCGGCCCTTTCTATGAACACTGAAGCTTTCTTT.

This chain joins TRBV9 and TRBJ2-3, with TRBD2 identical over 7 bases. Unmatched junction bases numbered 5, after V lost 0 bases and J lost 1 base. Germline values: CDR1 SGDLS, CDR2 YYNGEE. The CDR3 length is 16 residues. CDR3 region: CASSVGASGRTDTQYF. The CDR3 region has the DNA TGTGCCAGCAGCGTAGGAGCTAGCGGCCGCACAGATACGCAGTATTTT.

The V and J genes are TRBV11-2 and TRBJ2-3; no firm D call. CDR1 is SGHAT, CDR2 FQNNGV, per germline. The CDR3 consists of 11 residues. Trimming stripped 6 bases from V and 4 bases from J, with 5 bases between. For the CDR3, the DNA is TGTGCCAGCAGTCTGTCAGATACGCAGTATTTT. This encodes CASSLSDTQYF.

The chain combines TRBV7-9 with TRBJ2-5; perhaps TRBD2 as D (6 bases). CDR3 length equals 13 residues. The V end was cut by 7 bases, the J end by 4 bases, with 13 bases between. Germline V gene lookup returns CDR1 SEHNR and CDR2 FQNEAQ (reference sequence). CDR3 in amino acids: CASTPGGIETQYF. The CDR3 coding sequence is TGTGCCAGCACCCCAGGAGGGATAGAGACCCAGTACTTC.

The DNA of the CDR3 is TGCGCCAGCAGCCGGAGTAAGGACAGTCCAATGCAGTTCTTC. Translation: CASSRSKDSPMQFF. The chain combines TRBV5-1 with TRBJ2-1; maybe TRBD1 (6 bases). V lost 4 bases and J lost 12, with 20 bases in between. The CDR3 is 14 amino acids. Germline V gives CDR1 SGHRS, CDR2 YFSETQ.

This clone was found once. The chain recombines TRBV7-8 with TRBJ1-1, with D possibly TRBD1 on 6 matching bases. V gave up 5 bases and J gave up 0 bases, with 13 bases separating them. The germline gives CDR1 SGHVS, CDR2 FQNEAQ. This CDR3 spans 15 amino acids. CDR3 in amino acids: CASSPLTGMNTEAFF. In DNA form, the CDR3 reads TGTGCCAGCAGCCCACTGACAGGCATGAACACTGAAGCTTTCTTT. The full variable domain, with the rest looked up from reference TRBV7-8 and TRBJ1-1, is GAGVSQSPRYKVAKRGQDVALRCDPISGHVSLFWYQQALGQGPEFLTYFQNEAQLDKSGLPSDRFFAERPEGSVSTLKIQRTQQEDSAVYLCASSPLTGMNTEAFFGQGTRLTVV.

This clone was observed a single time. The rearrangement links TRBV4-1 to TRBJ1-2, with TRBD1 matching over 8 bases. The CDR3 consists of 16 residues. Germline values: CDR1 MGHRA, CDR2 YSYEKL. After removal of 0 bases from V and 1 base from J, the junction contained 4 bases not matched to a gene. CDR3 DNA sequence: TGCGCCAGCAGCCAAGATCAGGGGGCGAGTAACTATGGCTACACCTTC. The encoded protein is CASSQDQGASNYGYTF.

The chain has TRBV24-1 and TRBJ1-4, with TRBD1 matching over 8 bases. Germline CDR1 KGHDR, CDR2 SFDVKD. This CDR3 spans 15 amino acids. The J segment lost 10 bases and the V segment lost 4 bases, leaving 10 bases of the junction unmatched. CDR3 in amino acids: CATSEPDREGVKLFF. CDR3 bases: TGTGCCACCAGTGAACCGGACAGGGAAGGGGTAAAACTGTTTTTT.

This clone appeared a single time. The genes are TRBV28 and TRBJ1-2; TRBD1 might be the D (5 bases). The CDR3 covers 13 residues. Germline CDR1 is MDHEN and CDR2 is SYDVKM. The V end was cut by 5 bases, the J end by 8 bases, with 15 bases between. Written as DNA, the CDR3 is TGTGCCAGCAGTGTTCCGGGGGGGTCCGGCTACACCTTC. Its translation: CASSVPGGSGYTF.

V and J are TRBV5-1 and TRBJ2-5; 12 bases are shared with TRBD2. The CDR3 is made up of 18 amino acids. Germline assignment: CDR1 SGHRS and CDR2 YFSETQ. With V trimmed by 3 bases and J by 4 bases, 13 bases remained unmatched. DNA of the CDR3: TGCGCCAGCAGCTCCGCCTCTAGCGGGAGGGCCCAGGGAGAGACCCAGTACTTC. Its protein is CASSSASSGRAQGETQYF.

The DNA of the CDR3 is TGTGCCAGCAGTGGAGGGTACAATCAGCCCCAGCATTTT. The encoded protein is CASSGGYNQPQHF. The chain has TRBV2 and TRBJ1-5; no clear D. The ends were cut back, 4 bases at V and 3 bases at J, with 7 bases in the middle. This CDR3 has 13 residues. CDR1 is SNHLY, CDR2 FYNNEI, per germline.

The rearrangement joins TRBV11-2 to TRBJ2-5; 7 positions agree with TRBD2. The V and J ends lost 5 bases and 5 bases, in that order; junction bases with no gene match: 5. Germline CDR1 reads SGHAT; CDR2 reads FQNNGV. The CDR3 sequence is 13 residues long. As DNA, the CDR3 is TGTGCCAGCAGCGTGGGAGGGAGGGAGACCCAGTACTTC. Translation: CASSVGGRETQYF.

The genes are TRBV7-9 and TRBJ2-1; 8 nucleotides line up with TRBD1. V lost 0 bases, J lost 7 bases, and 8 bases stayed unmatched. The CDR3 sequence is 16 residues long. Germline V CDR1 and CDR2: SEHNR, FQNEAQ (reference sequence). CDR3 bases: TGTGCCAGCAGCTTAGCGTACAGGGGGTTGAGGAATGAGCAGTTCTTC. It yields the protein CASSLAYRGLRNEQFF.

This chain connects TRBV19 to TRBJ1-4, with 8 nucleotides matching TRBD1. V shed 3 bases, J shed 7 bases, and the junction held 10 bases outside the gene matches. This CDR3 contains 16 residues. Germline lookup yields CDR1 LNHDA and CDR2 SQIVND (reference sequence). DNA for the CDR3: TGTGCCAGTAGTATCCCCCGCGGCAGGGGGCGTGAAAAACTGTTTTTT. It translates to CASSIPRGRGREKLFF.

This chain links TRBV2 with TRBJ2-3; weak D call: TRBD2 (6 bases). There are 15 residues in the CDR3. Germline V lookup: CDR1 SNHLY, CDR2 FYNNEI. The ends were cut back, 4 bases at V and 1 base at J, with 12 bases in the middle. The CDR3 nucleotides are TGTGCCAGCAGTGGTCGGGAGTCGGGCACAGATACGCAGTATTTT. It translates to CASSGRESGTDTQYF.

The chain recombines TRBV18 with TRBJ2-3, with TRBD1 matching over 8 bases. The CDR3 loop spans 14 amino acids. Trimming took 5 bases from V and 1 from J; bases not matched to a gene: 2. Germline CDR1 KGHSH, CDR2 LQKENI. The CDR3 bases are TGTGCCAGCTCAATGGACAGGGGCACAGATACGCAGTATTTT. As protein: CASSMDRGTDTQYF.

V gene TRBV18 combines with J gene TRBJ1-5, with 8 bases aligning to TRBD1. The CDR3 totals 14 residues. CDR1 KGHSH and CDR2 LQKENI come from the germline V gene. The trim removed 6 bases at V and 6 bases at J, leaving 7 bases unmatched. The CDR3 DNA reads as TGTGCCAGCTCTACTGACAGGGGAAGTCAGCCCCAGCATTTT. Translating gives CASSTDRGSQPQHF.

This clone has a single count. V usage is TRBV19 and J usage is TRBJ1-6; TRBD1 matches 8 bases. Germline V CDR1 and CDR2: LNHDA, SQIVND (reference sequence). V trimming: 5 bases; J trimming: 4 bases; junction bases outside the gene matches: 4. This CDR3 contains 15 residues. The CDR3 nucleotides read TGTGCCAGTAGTCCGGACAGGGCTTATAATTCACCCCTCCACTTT. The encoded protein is CASSPDRAYNSPLHF. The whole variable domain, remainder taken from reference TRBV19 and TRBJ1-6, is DGGITQSPKYLFRKEGQNVTLSCEQNLNHDAMYWYRQDPGQGLRLIYYSQIVNDFQKGDIAEGYSVSREKKESFPLTVTSAQKNPTAFYLCASSPDRAYNSPLHFGNGTRLTVT.

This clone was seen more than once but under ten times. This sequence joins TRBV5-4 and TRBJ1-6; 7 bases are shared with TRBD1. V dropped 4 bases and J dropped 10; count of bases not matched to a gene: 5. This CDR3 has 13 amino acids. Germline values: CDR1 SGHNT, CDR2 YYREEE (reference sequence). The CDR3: CASSLDRNSPLHF. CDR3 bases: TGTGCCAGCAGCCTGGACAGGAACTCACCCCTCCACTTT. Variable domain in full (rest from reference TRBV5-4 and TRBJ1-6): ETGVTQSPTHLIKTRGQQVTLRCSSQSGHNTVSWYQQALGQGPQFIFQYYREEENGRGNFPPRFSGLQFPNYSSELNVNALELDDSALYLCASSLDRNSPLHFGNGTRLTVT.

CDR3 in amino acids: CASSIRDSFQAFF. DNA of the CDR3: TGTGCCAGTAGTATCCGGGACAGTTTTCAAGCTTTCTTT. The chain links TRBV19 to TRBJ1-1; 7 bases line up with TRBD1. J was trimmed by 9 bases and V by 3 bases; bases with no gene match: 7. CDR3 length: 13 amino acids. The germline V gene encodes CDR1 LNHDA and CDR2 SQIVND (reference sequence).

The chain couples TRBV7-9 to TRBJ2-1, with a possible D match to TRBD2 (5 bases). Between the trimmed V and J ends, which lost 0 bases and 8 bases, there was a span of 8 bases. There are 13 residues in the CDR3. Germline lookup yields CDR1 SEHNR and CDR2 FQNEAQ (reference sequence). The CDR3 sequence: CASSLAPGDEQFF. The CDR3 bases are TGTGCCAGCAGCTTAGCCCCCGGGGATGAGCAGTTCTTC.

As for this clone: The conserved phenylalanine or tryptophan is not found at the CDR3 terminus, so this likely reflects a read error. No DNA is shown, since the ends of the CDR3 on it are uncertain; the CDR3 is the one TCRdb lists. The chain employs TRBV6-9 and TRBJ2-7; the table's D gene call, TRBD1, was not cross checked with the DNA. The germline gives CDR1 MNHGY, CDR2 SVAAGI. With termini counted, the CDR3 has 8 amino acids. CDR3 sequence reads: CATSPGTG.

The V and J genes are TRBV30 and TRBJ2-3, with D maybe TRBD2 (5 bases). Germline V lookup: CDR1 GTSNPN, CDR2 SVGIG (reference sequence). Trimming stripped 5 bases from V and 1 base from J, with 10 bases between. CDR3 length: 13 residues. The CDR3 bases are TGTGCCTGGGGTTACGGGGGCACAGATACGCAGTATTTT. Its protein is CAWGYGGTDTQYF.

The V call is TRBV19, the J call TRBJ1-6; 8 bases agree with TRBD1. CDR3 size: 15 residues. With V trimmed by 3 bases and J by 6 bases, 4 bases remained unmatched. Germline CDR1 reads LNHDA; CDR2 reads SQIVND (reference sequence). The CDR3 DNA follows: TGTGCCAGTAGTATCGACGGACAGGGTAATTCACCCCTCCACTTT. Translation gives CASSIDGQGNSPLHF.

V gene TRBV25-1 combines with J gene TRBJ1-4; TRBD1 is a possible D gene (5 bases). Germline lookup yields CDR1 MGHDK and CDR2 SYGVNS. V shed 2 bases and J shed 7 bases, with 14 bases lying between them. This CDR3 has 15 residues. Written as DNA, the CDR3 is TGTGCCAGCAGTGAACAGGGATTGGGGGGTGAAAAACTGTTTTTT. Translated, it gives CASSEQGLGGEKLFF.

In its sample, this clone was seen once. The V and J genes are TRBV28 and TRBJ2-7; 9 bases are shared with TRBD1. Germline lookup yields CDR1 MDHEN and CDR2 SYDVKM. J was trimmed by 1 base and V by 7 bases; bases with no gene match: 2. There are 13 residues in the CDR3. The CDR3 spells CASTGTGSYEQYF. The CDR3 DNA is TGTGCCAGCACAGGGACAGGGTCCTACGAGCAGTACTTC.

The CDR3 DNA reads as TGTGCCAGCAGTAGGGACAGCTACTCTGGAAACACCATATATTTT. It encodes CASSRDSYSGNTIYF. This chain links TRBV3-1 (or the pseudogene TRBV3-2) with TRBJ1-3, with 7 bases fitting TRBD1. CDR1 and CDR2 from the germline V gene are LGHDT and YNNKEL (reference sequence). With 6 bases clipped from V and 0 bases from J, the junction kept 5 bases outside the gene matches. The CDR3 is 15 residues long.

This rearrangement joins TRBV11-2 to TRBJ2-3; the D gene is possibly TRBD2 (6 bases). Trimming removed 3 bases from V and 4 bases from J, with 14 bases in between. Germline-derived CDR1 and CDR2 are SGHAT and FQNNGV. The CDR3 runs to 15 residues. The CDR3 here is CASSFPRGWADTQYF. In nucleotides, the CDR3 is TGTGCCAGCAGCTTCCCGCGGGGTTGGGCAGATACGCAGTATTTT.

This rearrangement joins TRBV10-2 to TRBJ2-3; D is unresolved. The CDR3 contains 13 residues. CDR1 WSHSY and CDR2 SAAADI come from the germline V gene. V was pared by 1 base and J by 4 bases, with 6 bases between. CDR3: CASSELSADTQYF. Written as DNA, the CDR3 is TGCGCCAGCAGTGAGTTGTCAGCAGATACGCAGTATTTT.